This T cell receptor beta chain derives from a study of shared clonotypes between healthy human individuals. Study-level points and caveats: Represented genetic and exposure-history diversity was restricted by having few donors.

Using immunoSEQ multiplex PCR, the repertoire was profiled, and TCRdb retains in-frame clones only, with some absent. The sample lists about 120,000 clones, approximately 70% occurring once. Of note for this clone: Its antigen is still unknown.

CDR1 SGHVS and CDR2 FQNEAQ come from the germline V gene. The CDR3 loop spans 16 amino acids. V dropped 4 bases and J dropped 6; count of bases not matched to a gene: 9. The rearrangement uses TRBV7-8 and TRBJ2-1; TRBD2 matches 10 bases. Input material: memory CD8+ T cells sorted from blood. Sample subset: CD45RO+ cells pooled with CCR7-negative TemRA cells. The receptor was derived from a woman aged 30 to 39 in good health. CDR3 amino acids: CASSSSLAGVFNEQFF. The CDR3 coding sequence is TGTGCCAGCAGCTCCTCGCTAGCGGGAGTGTTCAATGAGCAGTTCTTC.